This T cell receptor (beta chain) emerged from a study of blood T cells in healthy people across ages. Trimming removed 0 bases from V and 4 bases from J, with 7 bases in between. The CDR3 length is 14 residues. Looked up from germline, CDR1 is MNHNS and CDR2 is SASEGT. A second about 7 to 11 cycle PCR used barcoded and J-beta primers. One entry per CDR3 protein, called by TCRdb with MiXCR from the 5' RACE reads. There are fewer than 1.5 million distinct CDR3 sequences in the sample; about 43% occur only once, and around 8% lies in the top ten. This clonotype was found a few times. Roughly 9 milliliters of peripheral blood were drawn from each donor.

Sequencing was carried out using blood. The clonotype was recovered from a woman aged 18 to 35 in good health. This chain joins TRBV6-1 and TRBJ1-3; no clear D gene. Here the CDR3 reads CASSEASGGNTIYF. The CDR3 coding sequence is TGTGCCAGCAGTGAAGCATCCGGGGGAAACACCATATATTTT.